Following are 17 T cell receptor beta chains from one sample sequenced in a study of Ad26.COV2.S vaccination and SARS-CoV-2 variants. The treatment is: around 19 received Ad26.COV2.S at low or high dose, single or two shots; roughly 5 received placebo; per-sample allocation not given. Sampling was performed 63 days after the first vaccine or placebo injection. The table came from immunoSEQ multiplex PCR; TCRdb's copy has only in-frame clones and leaves some out. The sample contains roughly 320,000 clones, just under 85% of which appear only once. The source material was peripheral blood, sampled in a trial of Ad26.COV2.S vaccine versus placebo. The receptor source for this set is a person between 18 and 65 years old who received the Ad26.COV2.S COVID-19 vaccine or a placebo.

This clone was counted many times. The V call is TRBV20-1, the J call TRBJ1-6; D possibly corresponds to TRBD1 (5 bases). Trimming took 6 bases from V and 3 from J, leaving 18 bases between them. The CDR3 consists of 16 residues. The germline CDR1 and CDR2 sequences are DFQATT and SNEGSKA (reference sequence). This chain's CDR3 is CSASATGTLYNSPLHF. CDR3 DNA sequence: TGCAGTGCCAGTGCAACCGGGACTCTCTATAATTCACCCCTCCACTTT.

The V call is TRBV7-9, the J call TRBJ1-3; D remains unclear. V lost 1 base and J 0 bases, leaving 13 bases between the germline ends. The CDR3 sequence is 17 residues long. Germline CDR1 SEHNR, CDR2 FQNEAQ (reference sequence). CDR3 coding DNA: TGTGCCAGCAGCTTAGTTCCCGCACCGAACTCTGGAAACACCATATATTTT. As protein: CASSLVPAPNSGNTIYF.

The chain employs TRBV18 and TRBJ1-2; D possibly corresponds to TRBD1 (6 bases). This CDR3 is built from 15 residues. Germline V lookup: CDR1 KGHSH, CDR2 LQKENI. Trimming stripped 2 bases from V and 7 bases from J, with 17 bases between. The CDR3 protein is CASSPTIEGQSGYTF. For the CDR3, the DNA is TGTGCCAGCTCACCAACGATAGAAGGACAGAGTGGCTACACCTTC.

The chain couples TRBV11-3 to TRBJ1-1, with 9 positions matching TRBD1. This CDR3 spans 15 amino acids. V was clipped by 1 base and J by 4 bases; unmatched bases: 4. Per the germline V gene, CDR1 is SGHNT and CDR2 is YENEEA. CDR3 loop: CASSLGGTGTTEAFF. The CDR3 nucleotides read TGTGCCAGCAGCTTAGGTGGGACAGGGACCACTGAAGCTTTCTTT.

This clone was counted a single time. The V gene is TRBV7-2, the J gene TRBJ1-2; 9 bases fit TRBD1. This CDR3 comprises 14 residues. In germline, CDR1 is SGHTA, CDR2 FQGNSA. With 6 bases clipped from V and 3 bases from J, the junction kept 5 bases outside the gene matches. The CDR3 spells CASSTGGAHYGYTF. The CDR3 DNA follows: TGTGCCAGCAGTACAGGGGGCGCTCACTATGGCTACACCTTC.

The chain joins TRBV30 to TRBJ2-5, with TRBD1 matching 10 bases. The CDR3 consists of 15 residues. The V gene end was trimmed by 4 bases and the J gene end by 6 bases; junction bases not matched to a gene: 11. In germline, CDR1 is GTSNPN, CDR2 SVGIG (reference sequence). The CDR3 here is CAWTHGQGVVKTQYF. The CDR3 coding sequence is TGTGCCTGGACTCACGGACAGGGGGTGGTAAAGACCCAGTACTTC.

This sequence joins TRBV11-2 and TRBJ1-2; possible D gene TRBD1, 5 bases. The V end was cut by 2 bases, the J end by 4 bases, with 14 bases between. Germline V gene sequence: CDR1 SGHAT, CDR2 FQNNGV. The CDR3 runs 15 residues. CDR3 DNA: TGTGCCAGCAGCTTAATGCAGGGTAGGAGCTATGGCTACACCTTC. Translated, it gives CASSLMQGRSYGYTF.

This clone came up many times. V usage is TRBV27 and J usage is TRBJ2-2, with a tentative D call TRBD2 (6 bases). The CDR3 sequence is 14 residues long. Germline V CDR1 and CDR2: MNHEY, SMNVEV (reference sequence). Deletions cut 6 bases from V and 1 base from J, with 9 bases between. CDR3 nucleotides: TGTGCCAGCAGGGCGGGGAGGAACACCGGGGAGCTGTTTTTT. This sequence encodes CASRAGRNTGELFF.

The chain joins TRBV4-2 to TRBJ2-7, with D possibly TRBD2 on 5 matching bases. The CDR3 has 14 amino acids. V dropped 1 base and J dropped 3 bases, with 10 bases sitting between them. Per germline, CDR1 LGHNA and CDR2 YNFKEQ. For the CDR3, the DNA is TGTGCCAGCAGCCAAGGGAGGCAGGACTACGAGCAGTACTTC. Protein product: CASSQGRQDYEQYF.

The J gene is TRBJ2-2, the V gene TRBV5-1, with 7 nucleotides matching TRBD1. The length of the CDR3 is 16 residues. J gave up 2 bases and V 4 bases, and 8 bases lay outside the gene matches. The germline V gene encodes CDR1 SGHRS and CDR2 YFSETQ. Here the CDR3 DNA reads TGCGCCAGCAGCCGGTCCGGGACAGAAAACACCGGGGAGCTGTTTTTT. Translation: CASSRSGTENTGELFF. Full variable domain (missing parts from reference TRBV5-1 and TRBJ2-2): KAGVTQTPRYLIKTRGQQVTLSCSPISGHRSVSWYQQTPGQGLQFLFEYFSETQRNKGNFPGRFSGRQFSNSRSEMNVSTLELGDSALYLCASSRSGTENTGELFFGEGSRLTVL.

The CDR3: CASRSGQARGEQYF. DNA for the CDR3: TGTGCCAGCAGATCGGGACAGGCCAGGGGGGAGCAGTACTTC. The chain is built from TRBV5-5 and TRBJ2-7; 8 bases agree with TRBD1. CDR3 length: 14 amino acids. J lost 7 bases, V lost 5 bases, and 11 bases had no gene match. Germline assignment: CDR1 SGHKS and CDR2 YYEKEE (reference sequence).

The chain is built from TRBV3-1 (or the pseudogene TRBV3-2) and TRBJ2-3; D unresolved. This CDR3 comprises 15 residues. Trimming took off 4 bases at V and 0 bases at J, with 11 bases between the two ends. Germline-derived CDR1 and CDR2 are LGHDT and YNNKEL (reference sequence). CDR3 residues: CASSPWATSTDTQYF. CDR3 DNA: TGTGCCAGCAGCCCATGGGCGACTAGCACAGATACGCAGTATTTT.

The gene calls are TRBV25-1 and TRBJ2-3, with D uncertain. V was trimmed by 2 bases and J by 3 bases, leaving 9 bases between them. The CDR3 extends over 14 amino acids. Germline assignment: CDR1 MGHDK and CDR2 SYGVNS. This chain's CDR3 is CASSEADGTDTQYF. The CDR3 nucleotides read TGTGCCAGCAGTGAAGCGGATGGGACAGATACGCAGTATTTT.

The genes are TRBV6-1 and TRBJ2-3; D might be TRBD2 (6 bases). Germline assignment: CDR1 MNHNS and CDR2 SASEGT. The V end lost 2 bases, the J end lost 0 bases, and 12 bases lay between the germline ends. The CDR3 spans 16 residues. The CDR3 DNA follows: TGTGCCAGCAGTGAAAGGGGTAGCGGTAGCACAGATACGCAGTATTTT. This translates into CASSERGSGSTDTQYF.

The chain couples TRBV7-9 to TRBJ2-3; 7 positions agree with TRBD2. The CDR3 has 15 residues. Germline CDR1 SEHNR, CDR2 FQNEAQ (reference sequence). The V gene end was trimmed by 5 bases and the J gene end by 0 bases; junction bases not matched to a gene: 5. CDR3 DNA sequence: TGTGCCAGCAGCCGGCGGGGGACTAGCACAGATACGCAGTATTTT. This codes for CASSRRGTSTDTQYF.

The rearrangement links TRBV5-1 to TRBJ1-2; D unclear. Deletions cut 1 base from V and 2 bases from J, with 6 bases between. The CDR3 spans 13 residues. CDR1 and CDR2 (germline): SGHRS, YFSETQ. The CDR3 loop is CASSLNSNYGYTF. CDR3 nucleotide sequence: TGCGCCAGCAGCTTGAACAGCAACTATGGCTACACCTTC.

This chain uses TRBV27 with TRBJ2-7; tentative D call: TRBD1 (8 bases). This CDR3 has 15 amino acids. Trimming left V 5 bases short and J 3 bases short, with 17 bases between. The germline gives CDR1 MNHEY, CDR2 SMNVEV (reference sequence). CDR3 sequence: CASSQRQGRDYEQYF. DNA for the CDR3: TGTGCCAGCAGTCAGCGACAGGGGAGGGACTACGAGCAGTACTTC.